What follows are 11 T cell receptor beta chains derived from one specimen sequenced in a study of shared clonotypes between healthy human individuals. Clones were read by immunoSEQ multiplex PCR, and TCRdb kept only the in-frame ones, dropping some. Among some 500,000 clones listed, approximately 80% were seen once. The source material was PBMCs. These receptor sequences come from a woman aged 40 to 50 in good health. Some clones in this sample may be carry-over from other donors' samples.

This clone occurred once. A far larger clone is one nucleotide away, so this likely arose from a read error. Other nucleotide sequences from this sample produce the same CDR3. The gene calls are TRBV28 and TRBJ2-7; the D is unclear. Trimming took off 6 bases at V and 4 bases at J, with 7 bases between the two ends. The CDR3 is made up of 11 amino acids. Germline CDR1 is MDHEN and CDR2 is SYDVKM. CDR3 DNA: TGTGCCAGCAGCCGTGGGTACGAGCAGTACTTC. Translation: CASSRGYEQYF.

The chain links TRBV7-3 to TRBJ2-5; 11 nucleotides align to TRBD2. Germline CDR1 and CDR2: SGHTA and FQGTGA. This CDR3 contains 16 residues. The junction had 7 bases not matched to a gene; V was cut back by 5 bases and J by 2 bases. CDR3 amino acids: CASSRGLAGPQETQYF. The CDR3, as DNA: TGTGCCAGCAGCCGAGGACTAGCGGGCCCACAAGAGACCCAGTACTTC.

The V and J genes are TRBV5-1 and TRBJ1-2, with 8 bases matching TRBD1. Germline trimming cut 0 bases from V and 7 bases from J; bases unmatched to any gene: 2. The CDR3 totals 13 residues. Germline V gene lookup returns CDR1 SGHRS and CDR2 YFSETQ. CDR3 amino acids: CASSLGRGLGYTF. CDR3 bases: TGCGCCAGCAGCTTGGGCAGGGGGCTTGGCTACACCTTC. Variable domain in full (rest from reference TRBV5-1 and TRBJ1-2): KAGVTQTPRYLIKTRGQQVTLSCSPISGHRSVSWYQQTPGQGLQFLFEYFSETQRNKGNFPGRFSGRQFSNSRSEMNVSTLELGDSALYLCASSLGRGLGYTFGSGTRLTVV.

The CDR3 loop reads CASSREREGYNEQFF. DNA for the CDR3: TGTGCCAGCAGCAGGGAGCGGGAGGGCTACAATGAGCAGTTCTTC. J is TRBJ2-1 and V is TRBV27; TRBD2 matches at 10 bases. The germline V gene encodes CDR1 MNHEY and CDR2 SMNVEV (reference sequence). Unmatched junction bases numbered 5, after V lost 6 bases and J lost 3 bases. CDR3 size: 15 residues.

The rearrangement links TRBV2 to TRBJ1-4; D ambiguous. Germline V CDR1 and CDR2: SNHLY, FYNNEI. Trimming removed 5 bases at V and 0 bases at J, with 7 bases between. This CDR3 has 14 residues. Here the CDR3 reads CASSITATNEKLFF. The CDR3 bases are TGTGCCAGCAGTATCACAGCAACTAATGAAAAACTGTTTTTT.

Comment on this clone: A far larger clone is a single base away, which makes a read error likely. Other DNA sequences in the sample encode the same CDR3. This chain uses TRBV10-3 with TRBJ2-7, with D possibly matching TRBD2 (5 bases). The V and J ends lost 11 bases and 5 bases respectively, with 19 bases between them. The CDR3 totals 13 residues. The germline gives CDR1 ENHRY, CDR2 SYGVKD. This chain's CDR3 is CAAAQEGVHEQYF. CDR3 DNA: TGTGCCGCGGCCCAAGAGGGAGTCCACGAGCAGTACTTC.

This chain links TRBV28 with TRBJ2-5; 7 bases match TRBD2. The CDR3 contains 14 residues. The V and J ends lost 6 bases and 7 bases, in that order; junction bases with no gene match: 11. From germline, CDR1 is MDHEN and CDR2 SYDVKM. CDR3 nucleotides: TGTGCCAGCAGCTTAGGACTAGAATGGGGGACCCAGTACTTC. Translating gives CASSLGLEWGTQYF.

The count of this clone is one. This chain links TRBV4-3 with TRBJ1-1; a weak D match, TRBD1 (6 bases). CDR1 and CDR2 (germline): LGHNA, YSLEER. Trimming removed 7 bases from V and 5 bases from J, with 17 bases in between. The CDR3 spans 14 residues. The CDR3 DNA reads TGCGCCAGCACCCCACGGGGGGCTGGGACTGAAGCTTTCTTT. As protein: CASTPRGAGTEAFF.

The chain carries TRBV5-4 and TRBJ1-5; a possible D gene is TRBD1 (6 bases). Between the trimmed V and J ends, which lost 4 bases and 2 bases, there was a span of 10 bases. Germline V lookup: CDR1 SGHNT, CDR2 YYREEE (reference sequence). This CDR3 region has 14 residues. CDR3 region: CASSQGGGNQPQHF. CDR3 nucleotide sequence: TGTGCCAGCAGCCAAGGGGGGGGCAATCAGCCCCAGCATTTT.

This clone was counted a few times. The chain has TRBV6-6 and TRBJ2-7; 7 nucleotides align to TRBD1. This CDR3 has 14 amino acids. V was clipped by 2 bases and J by 7 bases; unmatched bases: 8. Germline-derived CDR1 and CDR2 are MNHNY and SVGAGI (reference sequence). CDR3 protein: CASSYPGGRIEQYF. The DNA for the CDR3 is TGTGCCAGCAGTTACCCAGGGGGTAGAATAGAGCAGTACTTC.

The rearrangement uses TRBV4-2 and TRBJ2-7; 10 bases agree with TRBD2. Germline lookup yields CDR1 LGHNA and CDR2 YNFKEQ. This CDR3 is 16 amino acids long. Trimming took 2 bases from V and 2 from J; bases not matched to a gene: 6. The CDR3 sequence is CASSQLLAGDPYEQYF. CDR3 sequence (DNA): TGTGCCAGCAGCCAACTGCTAGCGGGGGATCCCTACGAGCAGTACTTC.